One and the same sample provided the 20 T cell receptor beta chains below, sequenced in a study of blood T cells in healthy people across ages. A second about 6 to 12 cycle PCR used barcoded and J-beta primers. TCRdb re-called the 5' RACE reads through MiXCR, storing one row per CDR3 protein. The sample has roughly 800,000 distinct CDR3 sequences; 58% are singletons. The sample comprised blood. These receptors were taken from a man aged 25 to 45 in good health.

The chain carries TRBV7-2 and TRBJ1-2; unclear D gene. V was clipped by 1 base and J by 6 bases, with 9 bases between them. The CDR3 is 13 amino acids. CDR1 is SGHTA and CDR2 is FQGNSA in the germline V gene. In DNA, the CDR3 is TGTGCCAGCAGCTTAGAAGGGATCCATGGCTACACCTTC. Its translation is CASSLEGIHGYTF.

This chain connects TRBV6-1 to TRBJ2-3; D unclear. CDR3 size: 14 residues. The V gene lost 4 bases and the J gene lost 5 bases, with 13 bases spanning the gap. The V gene's germline CDR1 is MNHNS and CDR2 SASEGT. CDR3 in DNA: TGTGCCAGCAGTGCTGGCGGCTCAGGAGATACGCAGTATTTT. It is translated as CASSAGGSGDTQYF.

The V and J genes are TRBV2 and TRBJ2-7; 7 bases line up with TRBD2. The trim removed 3 bases at V and 0 bases at J, leaving 8 bases unmatched. The CDR3 is made up of 16 amino acids. CDR1 and CDR2 from the germline V gene are SNHLY and FYNNEI. In DNA, the CDR3 is TGTGCCAGCAGTGAGAAGAGCGGGGTCGTCTCCTACGAGCAGTACTTC. Its translation: CASSEKSGVVSYEQYF.

On this clonotype: A junction boundary mismatches the germline segment, possibly from a read error. The genes are TRBV7-2 and TRBJ2-5; 7 bases align to TRBD2. The CDR3 loop spans 17 amino acids. Germline CDR1 is SGHTA and CDR2 is FQGNSA. The CDR3 nucleotides read TGTTCCAGCAGCTTAGATCGCGGGAGCAGTGGGTACAATGAGCAGTACTTC. Its protein product is CSSSLDRGSSGYNEQYF.

This clonotype was counted between two and nine times. The J gene is TRBJ1-5, the V gene TRBV7-9, with D possibly being TRBD1 (5 bases). Looked up from germline, CDR1 is SEHNR and CDR2 is FQNEAQ (reference sequence). CDR3 size: 12 residues. With 11 bases removed from V and 4 bases from J, the gap between germline ends came to 12 bases. CDR3 DNA sequence: TGTGCCGGCGGGGCCGAGAATCAGCCCCAGCATTTT. Translating gives CAGGAENQPQHF.

The J gene is TRBJ2-5, the V gene TRBV20-1, with D possibly being TRBD2 (6 bases). Germline V gives CDR1 DFQATT, CDR2 SNEGSKA (reference sequence). CDR3 size: 13 residues. The ends were cut back, 6 bases at V and 2 bases at J, with 13 bases in the middle. The CDR3 loop is CSATFAGQETQYF. CDR3 nucleotides: TGCAGTGCCACTTTCGCGGGGCAAGAGACCCAGTACTTC.

This clonotype was picked up a small number of times. The rearrangement links TRBV4-2 to TRBJ2-5; D is unclear. The germline V gene has CDR1 LGHNA and CDR2 YNFKEQ. V gave up 3 bases and J gave up 11 bases, with 16 bases separating them. CDR3 length equals 13 residues. CDR3 DNA: TGTGCCAGCAGCCAGAGTAGGAGTGTCAAGCAGTACTTC. Amino acids: CASSQSRSVKQYF.

The chain recombines TRBV14 with TRBJ2-1; 7 bases match TRBD2. Germline assignment: CDR1 SGHDN and CDR2 FVKESK. This CDR3 is built from 14 residues. V shed 0 bases, J shed 15 bases, and the junction held 11 bases outside the gene matches. The CDR3 protein is CASSQEGRTRGPFF. The CDR3 DNA reads as TGTGCCAGCAGCCAAGAGGGTAGGACTAGAGGTCCGTTCTTC.

This chain connects TRBV5-8 to TRBJ2-3; 8 bases are shared with TRBD1. This CDR3 is built from 16 residues. The junction had 11 bases not matched to a gene; V was cut back by 5 bases and J by 3 bases. Germline-derived CDR1 and CDR2 are SGHTS and YDEGEE. CDR3 sequence reads: CASSDGQGGRTDTQYF. The CDR3 DNA is TGTGCCAGCAGTGATGGACAGGGAGGTAGGACAGATACGCAGTATTTT.

J is TRBJ1-6 and V is TRBV5-1; 7 nucleotides line up with TRBD1. This CDR3 has 15 residues. Looked up from germline, CDR1 is SGHRS and CDR2 is YFSETQ. The V and J ends lost 2 bases and 4 bases, in that order; junction bases with no gene match: 3. The chain's CDR3 is CASSLPGQYNSPLHF. The CDR3 region has the DNA TGCGCCAGCAGCTTACCGGGACAGTATAATTCACCCCTCCACTTT.

The chain uses TRBV28 and TRBJ1-2, with D hard to call. This CDR3 is 13 amino acids long. Germline values: CDR1 MDHEN, CDR2 SYDVKM. V gave up 6 bases and J gave up 6 bases, with 14 bases separating them. The CDR3 sequence: CASSAALTHGYTF. The CDR3 DNA reads as TGTGCCAGCAGCGCGGCCCTAACCCATGGCTACACCTTC.

This chain uses TRBV9 with TRBJ1-5; D perhaps matches TRBD1 (6 bases). The CDR3 contains 15 residues. Germline CDR1 and CDR2: SGDLS and YYNGEE. V lost 3 bases and J 7 bases, leaving 17 bases between the germline ends. The CDR3 DNA reads as TGTGCCAGCAGCGCCACTACAGGGAGCGACCAGCCCCAGCATTTT. Translating gives CASSATTGSDQPQHF.

The chain links TRBV20-1 to TRBJ2-7, with 15 bases identical to TRBD2. CDR3 length: 16 residues. Losses at the gene ends were 6 bases for V and 0 bases for J; bases not matched to a gene: 6. Germline assignment: CDR1 DFQATT and CDR2 SNEGSKA (reference sequence). This CDR3 is CSASGTSGRSSYEQYF. The CDR3 coding sequence is TGCAGTGCCAGCGGGACTAGCGGGAGGAGCTCCTACGAGCAGTACTTC.

This clonotype occurred a few times. The V and J genes are TRBV10-3 and TRBJ1-2; TRBD1 agrees at 10 bases. Trimming removed 6 bases from V and 1 base from J; junction bases left unmatched: 14. Germline V gene sequence: CDR1 ENHRY, CDR2 SYGVKD. The CDR3 runs 18 residues. The CDR3 loop is CAIREDRDRGIVNYGYTF. The CDR3 nucleotides are TGTGCCATCAGGGAGGACCGGGACAGGGGAATAGTTAACTATGGCTACACCTTC.

V gene TRBV28 combines with J gene TRBJ2-7; either TRBD1 or TRBD2 may fit D (5 bases each). CDR1 and CDR2 (germline): MDHEN, SYDVKM. The CDR3 loop spans 14 amino acids. Trimming left V 5 bases short and J 2 bases short, with 13 bases between. The CDR3 protein is CASSQSGTTYEQYF. The DNA of the CDR3 is TGTGCCAGCAGTCAAAGTGGGACCACCTACGAGCAGTACTTC.

This clonotype was seen just once. The chain carries TRBV6-2 or TRBV6-3 and TRBJ2-3; 10 nucleotides line up with TRBD2. Germline loops: CDR1 MNHEY, CDR2 SVGEGT. The CDR3 is 14 residues long. The V and J ends lost 8 bases and 8 bases, in that order; junction bases with no gene match: 10. CDR3 coding DNA: TGTGCCAGCGGGGAGCGGGGGGGTCTTGGTACGCAGTATTTT. It encodes CASGERGGLGTQYF.

Concerning this clonotype itself: A much more abundant neighbour one base away suggests this may be a read error. This sequence joins TRBV4-3 and TRBJ2-5; TRBD1 or TRBD2 may be the D gene (5 bases each). This CDR3 is 16 amino acids long. Germline V CDR1 and CDR2: LGHNA, YSLEER. V was shortened by 0 bases and J by 5 bases, with 16 bases between the two germline ends. The CDR3 bases are TGCGCCAGCAGCCAAGATTCCGACCAGGGAGTGGAGACCCAGTACTTC. Protein product: CASSQDSDQGVETQYF.

The rearrangement uses TRBV4-2 and TRBJ2-1; 9 bases are a match to TRBD2. Germline-derived CDR1 and CDR2 are LGHNA and YNFKEQ. The CDR3 covers 19 residues. Germline trimming cut 0 bases from V and 5 bases from J; bases unmatched to any gene: 14. The chain's CDR3 is CASSQEGSWAGGTDNEQFF. In nucleotides, the CDR3 is TGTGCCAGCAGCCAAGAAGGGAGTTGGGCGGGGGGGACGGACAATGAGCAGTTCTTC.

J is TRBJ2-1 and V is TRBV7-2, with D uncertain. The CDR3 sequence is 14 residues long. Looked up from germline, CDR1 is SGHTA and CDR2 is FQGNSA. The V and J ends lost 4 bases and 0 bases respectively, with 7 bases between them. The CDR3 nucleotides are TGTGCCAGCAGCTGGGTCCCCTCCTACAATGAGCAGTTCTTC. It specifies CASSWVPSYNEQFF.

This clonotype has just one count. The chain combines TRBV29-1 with TRBJ2-5; TRBD2 aligns across 8 bases. V lost 4 bases to trimming and J lost 11 bases; unmatched junction nucleotides: 15. Germline loops: CDR1 SQVTM, CDR2 ANQGSEA. The CDR3 covers 14 residues. CDR3 loop: CSVGVLAGQREQYF. As DNA, the CDR3 is TGCAGCGTTGGAGTATTAGCGGGACAACGAGAGCAGTACTTC.